This passage covers 18 T cell receptor beta chains from one sample sequenced in a study of blood T cell repertoires in COVID-19. Method: immunoSEQ multiplex PCR; TCRdb's copy keeps in-frame clones and lacks some. The data hold 110,000 or so clones, with approximately 85% observed a single time. The sequencing sample was made of peripheral blood. The receptor set was obtained from an older woman with COVID-19, enrolled during active disease.

The rearrangement links TRBV5-1 to TRBJ1-4; 7 bases are a match to TRBD1. V lost 4 bases to trimming and J lost 3 bases; unmatched junction nucleotides: 6. CDR1 SGHRS and CDR2 YFSETQ come from the germline V gene. The CDR3 totals 15 residues. CDR3 in amino acids: CASSLLTGPNEKLFF. In DNA form, the CDR3 reads TGCGCCAGCAGCCTACTGACAGGGCCTAATGAAAAACTGTTTTTT.

The chain has TRBV6-5 and TRBJ2-7, with 8 nucleotides matching TRBD1. Trimming cost V 6 bases and J 5 bases; bases outside gene matches: 6. CDR1 is MNHEY, CDR2 SVGAGI, per germline. The length of the CDR3 is 13 residues. As DNA, the CDR3 is TGTGCCAGCAGGAGAGGACAGGGCAACGAGCAGTACTTC. Translated, it gives CASRRGQGNEQYF.

The chain couples TRBV19 to TRBJ1-5; 12 nucleotides agree with TRBD1. CDR1 is LNHDA and CDR2 is SQIVND in the germline V gene (reference sequence). The CDR3 consists of 14 residues. Trimming removed 7 bases from V and 5 bases from J; junction bases left unmatched: 3. This CDR3 is CASIGTGGYQPQHF. The CDR3 DNA follows: TGTGCCAGTATTGGGACAGGGGGCTATCAGCCCCAGCATTTT.

This clone was detected once. This chain links TRBV10-1 with TRBJ1-2; TRBD1 agrees at 8 bases. V shed 5 bases and J 6 bases; nucleotides not matched to a gene: 5. The CDR3 totals 13 residues. Germline V gives CDR1 WNHNN, CDR2 SYGVQD (reference sequence). The CDR3, as DNA: TGCGCCAGCAGTCCGGACAGGGTAAATGGCTACACCTTC. Protein sequence: CASSPDRVNGYTF.

The chain couples TRBV3-1 (or the pseudogene TRBV3-2) to TRBJ1-2; weak D call: TRBD1 (6 bases). The CDR3 is made up of 14 amino acids. Germline lookup yields CDR1 LGHDT and CDR2 YNNKEL (reference sequence). V was clipped by 3 bases and J by 8 bases, with 16 bases between them. The CDR3 nucleotides are TGTGCCAGCAGCCACCCGGACAGCCTAAAGGGCTACACCTTC. Its translation is CASSHPDSLKGYTF.

The chain is built from TRBV5-1 and TRBJ2-3; maybe TRBD2 (6 bases). Germline-derived CDR1 and CDR2 are SGHRS and YFSETQ. With 7 bases removed from V and 2 bases from J, the gap between germline ends came to 14 bases. The CDR3 runs to 14 residues. Here the CDR3 reads CASRLGDSTDTQYF. DNA of the CDR3: TGCGCCAGCCGGCTAGGGGACTCCACAGATACGCAGTATTTT.

The chain carries TRBV7-9 and TRBJ1-1, with D maybe TRBD1 (6 bases). Germline values: CDR1 SEHNR, CDR2 FQNEAQ (reference sequence). V was pared by 4 bases and J by 2 bases, with 14 bases between. CDR3 length: 15 residues. CDR3 DNA sequence: TGTGCCAGCAGCTACCGGGACACCTTTAACACTGAAGCTTTCTTT. Amino acid sequence: CASSYRDTFNTEAFF.

This clone was picked up a small number of times. V usage is TRBV29-1 and J usage is TRBJ2-5, with 8 bases aligning to TRBD2. The CDR3 runs to 14 residues. The V gene end was trimmed by 0 bases and the J gene end by 6 bases; junction bases not matched to a gene: 6. Looked up from germline, CDR1 is SQVTM and CDR2 is ANQGSEA. CDR3 sequence reads: CSVEDRTSFQTQYF. Here the CDR3 DNA reads TGCAGCGTTGAAGATCGGACTAGCTTCCAGACCCAGTACTTC.

The V gene is TRBV29-1, the J gene TRBJ1-2; 7 nucleotides agree with TRBD1. With 0 bases clipped from V and 0 bases from J, the junction kept 10 bases outside the gene matches. This CDR3 is 17 amino acids long. CDR1 SQVTM and CDR2 ANQGSEA come from the germline V gene. The DNA of the CDR3 is TGCAGCGTTGAAGATCGGACAGGTTGGGCCTCTAACTATGGCTACACCTTC. Protein: CSVEDRTGWASNYGYTF.

The chain uses TRBV19 and TRBJ1-4; no clear D gene. Trimming removed 9 bases from V and 3 bases from J, with 11 bases in between. The CDR3 length is 13 residues. The germline V gene has CDR1 LNHDA and CDR2 SQIVND (reference sequence). CDR3 protein: CASNGYPNEKLFF. In DNA, the CDR3 is TGTGCCAGCAACGGGTATCCTAATGAAAAACTGTTTTTT.

The CDR3 spells CASSESGGYEQYF. The CDR3 nucleotides read TGCGCCAGCAGTGAGTCGGGGGGCTACGAGCAGTACTTC. The genes are TRBV10-1 and TRBJ2-7; weak D call: TRBD2 (6 bases). The CDR3 loop spans 13 amino acids. V was trimmed by 0 bases and J by 3 bases, leaving 6 bases between them. Per the germline V gene, CDR1 is WNHNN and CDR2 is SYGVQD (reference sequence).

This sequence joins TRBV3-1 (or the pseudogene TRBV3-2) and TRBJ2-5, with 12 bases fitting TRBD1. The junction had 0 bases not matched to a gene; V was cut back by 3 bases and J by 4 bases. The CDR3 runs 14 residues. CDR1 and CDR2 from the germline V gene are LGHDT and YNNKEL (reference sequence). The CDR3: CASSQGQGAETQYF. The CDR3 DNA sequence: TGTGCCAGCAGCCAGGGACAGGGGGCAGAGACCCAGTACTTC.

This clone was counted between two and nine times. The chain carries TRBV7-8 and TRBJ1-5; tentatively, D is TRBD1 (5 bases). Germline V gene sequence: CDR1 SGHVS, CDR2 FQNEAQ. The germline V and J ends were trimmed by 5 bases and 5 bases, with 10 bases remaining between them. The CDR3 length is 13 residues. In nucleotides, the CDR3 is TGTGCCAGCAGCATACAGGAATATCAGCCCCAGCATTTT. This gives the protein CASSIQEYQPQHF.

The V and J genes are TRBV19 and TRBJ2-5; 9 bases line up with TRBD1. This CDR3 contains 16 residues. V dropped 2 bases and J dropped 5; count of bases not matched to a gene: 9. CDR1 LNHDA and CDR2 SQIVND come from the germline V gene (reference sequence). CDR3 loop: CASSIPPGQGLETQYF. In nucleotides, the CDR3 is TGTGCCAGTAGTATACCGCCGGGACAGGGATTGGAGACCCAGTACTTC.

The chain carries TRBV6-1 and TRBJ1-5; D gene unclear. The V end lost 3 bases, the J end lost 7 bases, and 10 bases lay between the germline ends. Germline V lookup: CDR1 MNHNS, CDR2 SASEGT. The CDR3 has 13 amino acids. The DNA for the CDR3 is TGTGCCAGCAGTGACCTAATGAGGCAGCCCCAGCATTTT. It encodes CASSDLMRQPQHF.

In the case of this clone: Different DNA sequences within this sample yield the same CDR3. The V gene is TRBV5-1, the J gene TRBJ2-7; TRBD1 matches at 9 bases. After removal of 2 bases from V and 3 bases from J, the junction contained 9 bases not matched to a gene. Germline V gene data show CDR1 as SGHRS and CDR2 as YFSETQ. The CDR3 is made up of 16 amino acids. This chain's CDR3 is CASSFLFRDRDYEQYF. The CDR3 DNA reads TGCGCCAGCAGCTTCTTATTCCGGGACAGGGACTACGAGCAGTACTTC.

A few counts support this clone. The chain uses TRBV6-5 and TRBJ1-2, with 7 bases that match TRBD1. The V and J ends lost 3 bases and 7 bases, in that order; junction bases with no gene match: 8. This CDR3 is 14 amino acids long. Germline V CDR1 and CDR2: MNHEY, SVGAGI. The chain's CDR3 is CASSYLDRNAGYTF. The DNA of the CDR3 is TGTGCCAGCAGTTATTTGGACAGGAACGCTGGCTACACCTTC.

The chain employs TRBV27 and TRBJ2-7; no definite D call. V dropped 3 bases and J dropped 3 bases, with 9 bases sitting between them. The germline gives CDR1 MNHEY, CDR2 SMNVEV (reference sequence). The CDR3 loop spans 13 amino acids. CDR3 coding DNA: TGTGCCAGCAGTTTCAACACAGACTACGAGCAGTACTTC. Amino acids: CASSFNTDYEQYF.